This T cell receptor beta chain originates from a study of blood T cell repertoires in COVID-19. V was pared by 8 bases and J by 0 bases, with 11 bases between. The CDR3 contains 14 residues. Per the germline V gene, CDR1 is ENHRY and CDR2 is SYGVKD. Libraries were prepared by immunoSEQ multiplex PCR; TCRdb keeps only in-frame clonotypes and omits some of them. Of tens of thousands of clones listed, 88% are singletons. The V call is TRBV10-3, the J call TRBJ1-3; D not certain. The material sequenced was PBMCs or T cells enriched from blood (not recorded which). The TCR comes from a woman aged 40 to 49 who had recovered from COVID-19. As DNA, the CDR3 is TGTGCCATCGGCCGGGGTAACTCTGGAAACACCATATATTTT. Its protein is CAIGRGNSGNTIYF.